This TCR beta chain was recorded in a study of T cell repertoires in cytomegalovirus infection. Study results and limitations: Frequencies of public TCR beta families were cumulated, and this identified carriers of CMV plus the relevant HLA. Ex vivo responses were dominated by HLA-C-restricted CMV-specific TCR beta clonotypes.

About this clonotype: What it binds is not known.

CDR3 length: 13 residues. V dropped 6 bases and J dropped 5 bases, with 14 bases sitting between them. TCRdb passed the reads through MiXCR, listing each CDR3 protein once. The sample gives approximately 320,000 distinct CDR3 sequences, around a tenth of which show up once; about 3.9% is in the top ten. The chain uses TRBV12-3 or TRBV12-4 and TRBJ2-7; D not resolved. Sample: PBMCs. The receptor was isolated from a human donor in good health (CMV status not recorded). Some clones in this sample may be carry-over from other donors' samples. The CDR3 DNA is TGTGCCAGCAGCTCGGGCCATTCCCACGAGCAGTACTTC. Translation: CASSSGHSHEQYF.